Presented here are 3 T cell receptor beta chains from one specimen sequenced in a study of CD8 T cells in ankylosing spondylitis (dated by TCRdb to about 2017). The research as a whole found: Blood from ankylosing spondylitis patients appeared to be characterized by a TCR beta motif composed of about eight highly homologous amino acid variants.

These TCRs' antigens remain unknown. Receptor amplification or capture employed 5' RACE. The listed sequencing device is Illumina HiSeq 2500. Clones were called with MiXCR by TCRdb after fastp trimmed the public reads at Q25, and only in-frame beta chains were retained. When rows share a CDR3 protein, they turn into one entry using the most common DNA and genes. The sample table records some 330,000 distinct CDR3 sequences; approximately 8% of these occur just once. About 14% of the sample is in the top ten clones. The sample taken for sequencing was blood, either unsorted or a sorted T cell fraction (not recorded which). These receptors were obtained from a male donor with ankylosing spondylitis.

Only a few counts were recorded for this clonotype. The chain carries TRBV5-1 and TRBJ2-7; a possible D gene is TRBD1 (6 bases). Trimming took off 4 bases at V and 6 bases at J, with 17 bases between the two ends. Germline CDR1 is SGHRS and CDR2 is YFSETQ. This CDR3 comprises 14 residues. CDR3 region: CASSVTGSPSEQYF. CDR3 DNA sequence: TGCGCCAGCAGCGTTACAGGGTCCCCTAGCGAGCAGTACTTC. The full variable domain, with the rest looked up from reference TRBV5-1 and TRBJ2-7, is KAGVTQTPRYLIKTRGQQVTLSCSPISGHRSVSWYQQTPGQGLQFLFEYFSETQRNKGNFPGRFSGRQFSNSRSEMNVSTLELGDSALYLCASSVTGSPSEQYFGPGTRLTVT.

This clonotype was recorded at least ten times. The chain carries TRBV27 and TRBJ2-1; D perhaps matches TRBD1 (6 bases). The CDR3 length is 13 residues. The V end was cut by 2 bases, the J end by 10 bases, with 12 bases between. Germline lookup yields CDR1 MNHEY and CDR2 SMNVEV (reference sequence). The CDR3 region is CASSLKQGREQFF. In DNA form, the CDR3 reads TGTGCCAGCAGTTTAAAACAGGGCCGAGAGCAGTTCTTC.

This clonotype was picked up a small number of times. The chain joins TRBV12-3 or TRBV12-4 to TRBJ2-5; D may be TRBD2 (6 bases). The CDR3 extends over 13 amino acids. V lost 6 bases to trimming and J lost 3 bases, with 11 bases between them. CDR3 DNA sequence: TGTGCCAGCAGATTGACTAGGAAAGAGACCCAGTACTTC. It yields the protein CASRLTRKETQYF.